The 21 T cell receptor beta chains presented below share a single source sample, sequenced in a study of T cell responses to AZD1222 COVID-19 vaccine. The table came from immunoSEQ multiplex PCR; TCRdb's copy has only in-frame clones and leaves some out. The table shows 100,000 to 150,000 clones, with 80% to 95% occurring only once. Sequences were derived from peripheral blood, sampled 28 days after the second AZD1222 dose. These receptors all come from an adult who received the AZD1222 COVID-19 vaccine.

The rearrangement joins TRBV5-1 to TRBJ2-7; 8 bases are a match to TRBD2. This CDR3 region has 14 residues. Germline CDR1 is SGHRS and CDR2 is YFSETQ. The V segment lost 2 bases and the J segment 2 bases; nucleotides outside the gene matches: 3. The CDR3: CASSFSAGAYEQYF. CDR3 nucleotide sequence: TGCGCCAGCAGCTTTTCAGCGGGAGCCTACGAGCAGTACTTC. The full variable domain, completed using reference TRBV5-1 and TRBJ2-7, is KAGVTQTPRYLIKTRGQQVTLSCSPISGHRSVSWYQQTPGQGLQFLFEYFSETQRNKGNFPGRFSGRQFSNSRSEMNVSTLELGDSALYLCASSFSAGAYEQYFGPGTRLTVT.

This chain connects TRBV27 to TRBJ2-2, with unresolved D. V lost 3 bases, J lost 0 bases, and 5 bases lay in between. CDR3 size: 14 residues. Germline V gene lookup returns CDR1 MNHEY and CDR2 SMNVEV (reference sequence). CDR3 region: CASSFLANTGELFF. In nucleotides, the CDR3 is TGTGCCAGCAGTTTCCTCGCGAACACCGGGGAGCTGTTTTTT.

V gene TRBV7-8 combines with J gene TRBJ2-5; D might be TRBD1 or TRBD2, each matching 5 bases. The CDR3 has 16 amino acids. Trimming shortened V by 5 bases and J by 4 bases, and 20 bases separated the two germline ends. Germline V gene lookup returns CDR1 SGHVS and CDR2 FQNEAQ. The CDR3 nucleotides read TGTGCCAGCAGCCCCAGGGCCTTAGATGCGGGAGAGACCCAGTACTTC. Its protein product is CASSPRALDAGETQYF.

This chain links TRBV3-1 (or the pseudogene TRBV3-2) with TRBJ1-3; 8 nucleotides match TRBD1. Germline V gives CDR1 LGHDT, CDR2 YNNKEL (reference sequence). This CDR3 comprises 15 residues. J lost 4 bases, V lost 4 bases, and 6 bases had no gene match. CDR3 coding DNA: TGTGCCAGCAGCCCGACAGGGGAGATGGGAAACACCATATATTTT. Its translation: CASSPTGEMGNTIYF.

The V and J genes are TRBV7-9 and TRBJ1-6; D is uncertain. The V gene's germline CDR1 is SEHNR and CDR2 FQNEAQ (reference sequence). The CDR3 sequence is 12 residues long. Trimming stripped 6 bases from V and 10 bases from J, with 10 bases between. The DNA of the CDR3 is TGTGCCAGCAGTTTCCCCCAATCACCCCTCCACTTT. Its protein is CASSFPQSPLHF.

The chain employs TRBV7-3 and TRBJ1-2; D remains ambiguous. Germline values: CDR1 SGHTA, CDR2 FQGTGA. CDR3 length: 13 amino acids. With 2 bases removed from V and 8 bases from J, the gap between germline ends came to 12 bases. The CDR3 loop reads CASSLLEGRGYTF. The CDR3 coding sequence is TGTGCCAGCAGCTTACTGGAGGGTAGGGGCTACACCTTC.

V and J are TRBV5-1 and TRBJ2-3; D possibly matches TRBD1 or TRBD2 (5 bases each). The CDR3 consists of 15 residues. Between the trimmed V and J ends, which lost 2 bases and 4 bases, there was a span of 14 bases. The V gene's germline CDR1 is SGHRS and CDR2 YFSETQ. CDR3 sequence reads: CASSFGGQGADTQYF. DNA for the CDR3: TGCGCCAGCAGCTTCGGTGGGCAGGGAGCAGATACGCAGTATTTT.

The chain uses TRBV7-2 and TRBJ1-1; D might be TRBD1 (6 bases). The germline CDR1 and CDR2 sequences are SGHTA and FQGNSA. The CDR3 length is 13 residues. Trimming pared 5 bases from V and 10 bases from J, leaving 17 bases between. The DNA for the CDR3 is TGTGCCAGCAGCACAGGGACCGGACCGGTAGCTTTCTTT. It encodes CASSTGTGPVAFF.

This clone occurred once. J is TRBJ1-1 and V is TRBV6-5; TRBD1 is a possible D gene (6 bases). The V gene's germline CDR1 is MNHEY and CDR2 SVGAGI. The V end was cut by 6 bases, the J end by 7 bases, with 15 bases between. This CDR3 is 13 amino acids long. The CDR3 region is CASRTGTGFEAFF. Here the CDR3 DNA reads TGTGCCAGCAGGACGGGTACAGGGTTTGAAGCTTTCTTT.

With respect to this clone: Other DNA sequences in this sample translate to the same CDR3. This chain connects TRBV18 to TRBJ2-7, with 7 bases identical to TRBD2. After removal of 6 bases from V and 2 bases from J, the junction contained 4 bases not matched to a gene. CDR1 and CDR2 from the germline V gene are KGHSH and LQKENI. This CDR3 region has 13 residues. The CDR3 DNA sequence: TGTGCCAGCTCGGGAGGGTCCGCCTACGAGCAGTACTTC. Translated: CASSGGSAYEQYF.

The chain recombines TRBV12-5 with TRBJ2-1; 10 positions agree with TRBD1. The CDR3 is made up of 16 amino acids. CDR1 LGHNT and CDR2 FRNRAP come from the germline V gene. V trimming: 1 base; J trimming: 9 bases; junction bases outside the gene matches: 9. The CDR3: CASGLGDRGHPGEQFF. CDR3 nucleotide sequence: TGTGCTAGTGGTTTGGGGGACAGGGGCCACCCGGGTGAGCAGTTCTTC.

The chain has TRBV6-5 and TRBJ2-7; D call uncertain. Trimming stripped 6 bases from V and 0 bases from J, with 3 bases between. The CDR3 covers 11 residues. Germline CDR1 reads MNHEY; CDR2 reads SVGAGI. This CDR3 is CASRDSYEQYF. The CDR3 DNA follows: TGTGCCAGCAGGGACTCCTACGAGCAGTACTTC.

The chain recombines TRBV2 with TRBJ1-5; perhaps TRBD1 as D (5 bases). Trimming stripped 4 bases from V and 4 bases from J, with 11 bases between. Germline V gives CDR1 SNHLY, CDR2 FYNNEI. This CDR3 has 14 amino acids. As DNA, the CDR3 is TGTGCCAGCAGTGGGAGTCAGGGAAATCAGCCCCAGCATTTT. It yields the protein CASSGSQGNQPQHF.

CDR3 region: CASRQNSYEQYF. The CDR3 bases are TGTGCCAGCAGACAGAACTCCTACGAGCAGTACTTC. The chain carries TRBV25-1 and TRBJ2-7; D gene ambiguous. V lost 6 bases to trimming and J lost 0 bases, with 6 bases between them. This CDR3 is built from 12 residues. Germline-derived CDR1 and CDR2 are MGHDK and SYGVNS.

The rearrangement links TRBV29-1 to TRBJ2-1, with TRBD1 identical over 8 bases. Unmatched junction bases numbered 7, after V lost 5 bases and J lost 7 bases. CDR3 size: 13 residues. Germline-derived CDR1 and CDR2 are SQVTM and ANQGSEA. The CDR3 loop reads CSVRAGGRNEQFF. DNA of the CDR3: TGCAGCGTTAGGGCAGGGGGCCGGAATGAGCAGTTCTTC.

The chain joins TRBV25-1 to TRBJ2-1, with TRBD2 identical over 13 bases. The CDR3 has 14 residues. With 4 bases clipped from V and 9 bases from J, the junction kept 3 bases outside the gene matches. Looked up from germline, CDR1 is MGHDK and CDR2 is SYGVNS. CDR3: CASSGTSGSSEQFF. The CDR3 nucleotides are TGTGCCAGCAGTGGGACTAGCGGGAGCAGTGAGCAGTTCTTC.

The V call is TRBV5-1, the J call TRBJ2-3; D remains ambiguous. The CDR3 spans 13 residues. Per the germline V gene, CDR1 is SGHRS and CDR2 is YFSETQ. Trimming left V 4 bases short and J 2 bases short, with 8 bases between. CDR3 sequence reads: CASSEQSTDTQYF. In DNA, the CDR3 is TGCGCCAGCAGCGAGCAGTCCACAGATACGCAGTATTTT.

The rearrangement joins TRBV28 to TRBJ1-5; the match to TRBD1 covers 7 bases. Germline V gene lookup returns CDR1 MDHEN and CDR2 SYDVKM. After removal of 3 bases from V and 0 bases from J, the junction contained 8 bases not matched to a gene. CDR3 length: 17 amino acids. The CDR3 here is CASSFSHRGHSNQPQHF. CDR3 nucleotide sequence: TGTGCCAGCAGTTTCAGTCACAGGGGACATAGCAATCAGCCCCAGCATTTT. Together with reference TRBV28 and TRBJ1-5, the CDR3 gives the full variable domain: DVKVTQSSRYLVKRTGEKVFLECVQDMDHENMFWYRQDPGLGLRLIYFSYDVKMKEKGDIPEGYSVSREKKERFSLILESASTNQTSMYLCASSFSHRGHSNQPQHFGDGTRLSIL.

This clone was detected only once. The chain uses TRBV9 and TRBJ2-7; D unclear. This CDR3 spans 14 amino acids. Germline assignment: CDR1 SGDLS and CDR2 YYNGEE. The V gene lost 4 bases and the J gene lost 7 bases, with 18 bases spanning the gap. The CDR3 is CASSPHRAPEEQYF. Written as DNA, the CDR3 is TGTGCCAGCAGCCCCCACCGGGCCCCCGAGGAGCAGTACTTC.

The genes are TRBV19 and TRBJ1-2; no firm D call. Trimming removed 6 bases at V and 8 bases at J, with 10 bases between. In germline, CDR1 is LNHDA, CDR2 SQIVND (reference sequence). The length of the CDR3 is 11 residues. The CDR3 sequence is CASSREVGYTF. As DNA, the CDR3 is TGTGCCAGTAGCCGAGAGGTGGGCTACACCTTC.

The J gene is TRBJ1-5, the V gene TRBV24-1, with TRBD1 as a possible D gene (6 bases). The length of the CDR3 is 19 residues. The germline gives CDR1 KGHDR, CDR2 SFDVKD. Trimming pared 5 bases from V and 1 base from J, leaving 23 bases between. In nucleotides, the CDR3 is TGTGCCACCAGTGTCCGAGACAGGATTAGAGGTAAAAGCAATCAGCCCCAGCATTTT. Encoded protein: CATSVRDRIRGKSNQPQHF.